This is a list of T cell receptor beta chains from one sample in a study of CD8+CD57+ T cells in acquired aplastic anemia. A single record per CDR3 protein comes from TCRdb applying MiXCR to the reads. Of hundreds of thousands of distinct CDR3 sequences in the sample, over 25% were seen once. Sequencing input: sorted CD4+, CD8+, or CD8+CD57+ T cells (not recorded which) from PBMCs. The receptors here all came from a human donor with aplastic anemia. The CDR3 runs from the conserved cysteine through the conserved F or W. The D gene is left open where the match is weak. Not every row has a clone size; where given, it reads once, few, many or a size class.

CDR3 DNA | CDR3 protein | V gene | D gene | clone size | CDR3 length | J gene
TGTGCCAGTAGTATAGCAGGGGCGAAGGGGGGAGCTTTCTTT | CASSIAGAKGGAFF | TRBV19 | - | many | 14 | TRBJ1-1
TGTGCCAGCAGTTTGAGGCCAGTTACTGAAGCTTTCTTT | CASSLRPVTEAFF | TRBV25-1 | - | - | 13 | TRBJ1-1
TGCAGCGTTGAACGGTCGGGGACTTACTACGAGCAGTACTTC | CSVERSGTYYEQYF | TRBV29-1 | - | - | 14 | TRBJ2-7
TGTGCCACCAGCAGAGCCGGGACAGAAAATTCACCCCTCCACTTT | CATSRAGTENSPLHF | TRBV15 | TRBD1 | - | 15 | TRBJ1-6
TGTGCCAGGAGTACTAAATTCGGGGGAGGGGACACTGAAGCTTTCTTT | CARSTKFGGGDTEAFF | TRBV2 | - | - | 16 | TRBJ1-1
TGTGCCAGCAGCGTAGATGTCGCCTCCTATGCGACCCAGTACTTC | CASSVDVASYATQYF | TRBV9 | - | few | 15 | TRBJ2-5
TGTGCCAGCAGTGTGACAGGAAACTATGGCTACACCTTC | CASSVTGNYGYTF | TRBV6-1 | - | few | 13 | TRBJ1-2
TGTGCCAGTATCTCCGGGGGTCCCGGGGCCAACGTCCTGACTTTC | CASISGGPGANVLTF | TRBV19 | - | - | 15 | TRBJ2-6
TGTGCCAGTAGTATAAGGGACGGGTTAGAAAAACTGTTTTTT | CASSIRDGLEKLFF | TRBV19 | - | - | 14 | TRBJ1-4
TGTGCCAGCAGTGTCGCTGGGGCGGAGACCCAGTACTTC | CASSVAGAETQYF | TRBV7-9 | - | - | 13 | TRBJ2-5
TGTGCCAGCAGTTTGGCAGGGCTAAGCACCGGGGAGCTGTTTTTT | CASSLAGLSTGELFF | TRBV2 | - | once | 15 | TRBJ2-2
TGTGCCACCAGTGATTTGCCTAGCGGGAGAAAGTTTAGCACAGATACGCAGTATTTT | CATSDLPSGRKFSTDTQYF | TRBV24-1 | TRBD2 | few | 19 | TRBJ2-3
TGTGCCAGCAGCTTAGTCGGGACAGGGTATTCGTATTTT | CASSLVGTGYSYF | TRBV7-6 | TRBD1 | - | 13 | TRBJ2-3
TGTGCCAGCAGCTTAGGCCACCGCACTGAAGCTTTCTTT | CASSLGHRTEAFF | TRBV7-2 | - | many | 13 | TRBJ1-1
TGTGCCAGTAGTATCCGGCAGGTGAACACCGGGGAGCTGTTTTTT | CASSIRQVNTGELFF | TRBV19 | - | - | 15 | TRBJ2-2
TGTGCCAGCAGCCAAAAACAGGGGGGCGATGAGCAGTTCTTC | CASSQKQGGDEQFF | TRBV4-2 | TRBD1 | once | 14 | TRBJ2-1
TGCAGTGCGGGGGGGACTGCCCATACCTACGAGCAGTACTTC | CSAGGTAHTYEQYF | TRBV20-1 | TRBD2 | few | 14 | TRBJ2-7
TGTGCCAGCAGCTTCGACGGGGGAGGCATGCCGCTATCTGGCTACACCTTC | CASSFDGGGMPLSGYTF | TRBV6-1 | - | few | 17 | TRBJ1-2
TGTGCCAGCAGCGTAGCGCTAGCGGGGGGGATTAACACCGGGGAGCTGTTTTTT | CASSVALAGGINTGELFF | TRBV9 | TRBD2 | - | 18 | TRBJ2-2
TGTGTCAGCAGTTTCAAGGGACTGATATACAATGAGCAGTTCTTC | CVSSFKGLIYNEQFF | TRBV2 | - | - | 15 | TRBJ2-1
TGTGCCAGCAGCGCAGGGGGCTCTACCTACGAGCAGTACTTC | CASSAGGSTYEQYF | TRBV7-2 | TRBD1 | many | 14 | TRBJ2-7
TGTGCCAGCTCTCGAGACGCTAACTATGGCTACACCTTC | CASSRDANYGYTF | TRBV6-1 | - | many | 13 | TRBJ1-2
TGTGCCAGTAGTTACCAGATTTACTACGAGCAGTACTTC | CASSYQIYYEQYF | TRBV19 | - | many | 13 | TRBJ2-7
TGCAGTTCTCCGGGACAGGGCTCCGAGCAGTACTTC | CSSPGQGSEQYF | TRBV29-1 | TRBD1 | - | 12 | TRBJ2-7
TGTGCCAGCAGTTACTCGCGGTTGGGAGAGCAGTACTTC | CASSYSRLGEQYF | TRBV6-2/TRBV6-3 | - | - | 13 | TRBJ2-7
TGTGCCATCGGACAGGGCAATGGCTACACCTTC | CAIGQGNGYTF | TRBV6-1 | TRBD1 | - | 11 | TRBJ1-2
TGTGCCAGCAGCTTACAGGGTTTC | CASSLQGF | TRBV7-9 | - | - | 8 | TRBJ2-7
TGTGCCAGCAGTTTATCGGGGACTAACGTCAGCAGGGAGCTGTTTTTT | CASSLSGTNVSRELFF | TRBV12-3/TRBV12-4 | TRBD2 | few | 16 | TRBJ2-2
TGTGCCAGCAGCACCGATACGTACGAGCAGTACTTC | CASSTDTYEQYF | TRBV7-9 | - | few | 12 | TRBJ2-7
TGTGCCAGCAGTGATAAGACAGGGGGGAAGGTCCAGCCCCAGCATTTT | CASSDKTGGKVQPQHF | TRBV25-1 | TRBD1 | - | 16 | TRBJ1-5
TGCAGTGCTCCCGGGACACTCTATAATTCACCCCTCCACTTT | CSAPGTLYNSPLHF | TRBV20-1 | - | many | 14 | TRBJ1-6
TGTGCCAGCAGCGTAAGTACAGGGCATATCTTGAATGAAGCTTTCTTT | CASSVSTGHILNEAFF | TRBV5-5 | - | few | 16 | TRBJ1-1
TGTGCCAGCGCGGTGTGGGGGGGCGGAACAGATACGCAGTATTTT | CASAVWGGGTDTQYF | TRBV2 | - | many | 15 | TRBJ2-3
TGTGCCAGCAGTGAATCCCCTAGGGCGGGAGGGTATAACGAGCAGTACTTC | CASSESPRAGGYNEQYF | TRBV25-1 | TRBD2 | many | 17 | TRBJ2-7
TGCAGTGCTAGAGATACTCGGATAGACGGCCGCTTCTATGGCTACACCTTC | CSARDTRIDGRFYGYTF | TRBV20-1 | - | few | 17 | TRBJ1-2
TGTGCCAGCAGCCCACCGGGACTAGCGTCAGGCTCCTACGAGCAGTACTTC | CASSPPGLASGSYEQYF | TRBV11-2 | TRBD2 | - | 17 | TRBJ2-7
TGCAGCGCCTCGCAGGACGGAGATCAGCCCCAGCATTTT | CSASQDGDQPQHF | TRBV29-1 | - | - | 13 | TRBJ1-5
TGCAGTGCTAGAGAACAGACAGGGGCCATGAACACTGAAGCTTTCTTT | CSAREQTGAMNTEAFF | TRBV20-1 | TRBD1 | many | 16 | TRBJ1-1
TGTGCCAGCAGCGCGACGGTGGGGAGAAACTATGGCTACACCTTC | CASSATVGRNYGYTF | TRBV9 | - | many | 15 | TRBJ1-2
TGCAGTGCTAGGACTCTATCGGGTTTGCAGTTCTTC | CSARTLSGLQFF | TRBV20-1 | - | few | 12 | TRBJ2-1
TGTGCCAGCGCATGGCGGAGGGGGGATACGCAGTATTTT | CASAWRRGDTQYF | TRBV7-6 | - | many | 13 | TRBJ2-3
TGCGCCAGCAGCTGGACAGGATCCTACGAGCAGTACTTC | CASSWTGSYEQYF | TRBV5-1 | TRBD1 | many | 13 | TRBJ2-7
TGTGCCAGCAGTTTAGAGGTGGGCGGGACCTTCTCCTACGAGCAGTACTTC | CASSLEVGGTFSYEQYF | TRBV12-3/TRBV12-4 | - | - | 17 | TRBJ2-7
TGTGCCAGCTCACCACGGGGCAAAAAGGACACTGAAGCTTTCTTT | CASSPRGKKDTEAFF | TRBV18 | - | few | 15 | TRBJ1-1
TGTGCCAGCAGCACCCGAAGGGATCTAATAGCCTACGAGCAGTACTTC | CASSTRRDLIAYEQYF | TRBV5-4 | - | few | 16 | TRBJ2-7
TGTGCCGGCCGGGACACCAACTCTGGAAACACCATATATTTT | CAGRDTNSGNTIYF | TRBV10-3 | - | many | 14 | TRBJ1-3
TGTGCCAGCAGCCCGACGTCCCTAGCGGACCAAGGGACCCAGTACTTC | CASSPTSLADQGTQYF | TRBV7-9 | TRBD2 | - | 16 | TRBJ2-5
TGTGCCAGCAGCCGAGCGACAGACACTGAAGCTTTCTTT | CASSRATDTEAFF | TRBV7-3 | - | - | 13 | TRBJ1-1
TGTGCCAGCAGCCGGACACTAGCGGGGGGTTTCTTC | CASSRTLAGGFF | TRBV7-8 | TRBD2 | many | 12 | TRBJ2-7
TGTGCCAGTAGTATTTCCGGAGGAGGTGAAGAACTGTTTTTT | CASSISGGGEELFF | TRBV19 | - | - | 14 | TRBJ1-4
TGTGCCAGCGGTATGACTAGCGGTAACACAGATACGCAGTATTTT | CASGMTSGNTDTQYF | TRBV2 | TRBD2 | many | 15 | TRBJ2-3
TGCAGTGCTATCGGACTAGCGGGGAACGATGAGCAGTTCTTC | CSAIGLAGNDEQFF | TRBV20-1 | TRBD2 | few | 14 | TRBJ2-1
TGTACCAGCAGCCAACTGACAGGATCTAACTATGGCTACACCTTC | CTSSQLTGSNYGYTF | TRBV9 | - | - | 15 | TRBJ1-2
TGTGCCAGCAGCCAAGGAGGGACGTTCGGTCTGGGCTACACCTTC | CASSQGGTFGLGYTF | TRBV3-1 | - | - | 15 | TRBJ1-2
TGTGCCTGGAGTGTGTCAGCCGGTGAAAAACTGTTTTTT | CAWSVSAGEKLFF | TRBV19 | - | - | 13 | TRBJ1-4
TGCGCCAGCAGCTTGGCCGCTGGGGTAGAGAATTCACCCCTCCACTTT | CASSLAAGVENSPLHF | TRBV5-1 | - | - | 16 | TRBJ1-6
TGTGCCACCAGTGTAGCGGGAGGCCACAATGAGCAGTTCTTC | CATSVAGGHNEQFF | TRBV24-1 | TRBD2 | many | 14 | TRBJ2-1
TGTGCCAGCAGCGTAGTTCCACAGCACACAGATACGCAGTATTTT | CASSVVPQHTDTQYF | TRBV9 | - | - | 15 | TRBJ2-3
TGTGCCAGCAGCTCTGTGGGGAAAAGCTCCTACGAGCAGTACTTC | CASSSVGKSSYEQYF | TRBV7-9 | - | - | 15 | TRBJ2-7